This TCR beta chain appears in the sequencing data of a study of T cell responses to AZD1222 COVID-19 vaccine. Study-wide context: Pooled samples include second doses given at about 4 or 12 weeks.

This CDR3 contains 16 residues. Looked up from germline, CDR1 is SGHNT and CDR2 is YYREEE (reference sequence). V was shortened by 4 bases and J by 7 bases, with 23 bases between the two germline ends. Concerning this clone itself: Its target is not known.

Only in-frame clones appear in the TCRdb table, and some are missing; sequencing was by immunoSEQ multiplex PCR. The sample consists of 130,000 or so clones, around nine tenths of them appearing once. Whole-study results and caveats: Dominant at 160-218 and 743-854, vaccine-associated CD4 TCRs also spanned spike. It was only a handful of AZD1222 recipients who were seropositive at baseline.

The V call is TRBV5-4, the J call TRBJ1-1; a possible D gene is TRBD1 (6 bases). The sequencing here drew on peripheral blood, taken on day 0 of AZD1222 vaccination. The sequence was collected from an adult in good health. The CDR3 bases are TGTGCCAGCAGCCCGGGGGGCAACCGAGGAAATCTTGAAGCTTTCTTT. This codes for CASSPGGNRGNLEAFF.